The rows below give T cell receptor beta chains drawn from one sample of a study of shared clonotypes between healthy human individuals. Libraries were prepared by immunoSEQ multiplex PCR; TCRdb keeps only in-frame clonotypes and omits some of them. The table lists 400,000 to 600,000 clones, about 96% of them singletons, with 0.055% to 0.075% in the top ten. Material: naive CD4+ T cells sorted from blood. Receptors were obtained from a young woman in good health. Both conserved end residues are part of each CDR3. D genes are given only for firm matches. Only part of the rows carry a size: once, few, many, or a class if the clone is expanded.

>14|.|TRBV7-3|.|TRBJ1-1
CASSPQGSDTEAFF
TGTGCCAGCAGCCCGCAGGGGAGTGACACTGAAGCTTTCTTT
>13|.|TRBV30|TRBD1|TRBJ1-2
CAWSLGTGYGYTF
TGTGCCTGGAGCCTCGGGACAGGGTATGGCTACACCTTC
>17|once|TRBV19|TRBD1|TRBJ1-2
CASSIGFQGDLMYGYTF
TGTGCCAGTAGTATAGGATTCCAGGGGGACCTGATGTATGGCTACACCTTC
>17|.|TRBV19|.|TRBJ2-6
CASTWGRGVSGANVLTF
TGTGCCAGTACCTGGGGCCGAGGGGTGTCTGGGGCCAACGTCCTGACTTTC
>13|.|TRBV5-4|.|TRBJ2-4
CASREPGRNIQYF
TGTGCCAGCAGGGAACCGGGTAGGAACATTCAGTACTTC
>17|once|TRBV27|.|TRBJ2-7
CASRSLLQDGSSYEQYF
TGTGCCAGCAGGTCACTCCTTCAGGACGGTAGCTCCTACGAGCAGTACTTC
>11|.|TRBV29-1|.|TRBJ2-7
CSAQESYEQYF
TGCAGCGCACAAGAATCCTACGAGCAGTACTTC
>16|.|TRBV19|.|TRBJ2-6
CASSMYVRAGANVLTF
TGTGCCAGTAGTATGTACGTGAGGGCTGGGGCCAACGTCCTGACTTTC
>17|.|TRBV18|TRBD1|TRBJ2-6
CASSPRTGGAGANVLTF
TGTGCCAGCTCACCAAGGACAGGGGGAGCTGGGGCCAACGTCCTGACTTTC
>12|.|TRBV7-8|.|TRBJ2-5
CASSFSGKTQYF
TGTGCCAGCAGCTTCTCGGGAAAGACCCAGTACTTC
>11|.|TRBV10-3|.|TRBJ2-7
CAISMWNEQYF
TGTGCCATCTCCATGTGGAACGAGCAGTACTTC
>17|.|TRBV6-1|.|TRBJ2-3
CASSEALRAGGTDTQYF
TGTGCCAGCAGTGAAGCGTTACGCGCCGGGGGCACAGATACGCAGTATTTT
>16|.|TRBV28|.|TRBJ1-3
CASSTIRSYSGNTIYF
TGTGCCAGCAGTACTATAAGGAGTTACTCTGGAAACACCATATATTTT
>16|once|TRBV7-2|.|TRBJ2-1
CASSPRQPSSYNEQFF
TGTGCCAGCAGCCCCCGACAGCCAAGCTCCTACAATGAGCAGTTCTTC
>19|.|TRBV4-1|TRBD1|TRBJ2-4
CASSQVPGTAEVAKNIQYF
TGCGCCAGCAGCCAAGTCCCCGGGACAGCCGAAGTAGCCAAAAACATTCAGTACTTC
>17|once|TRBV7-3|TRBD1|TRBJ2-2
CASSSKSGTGGTGELFF
TGTGCCAGCAGCTCCAAAAGTGGGACAGGGGGAACCGGGGAGCTGTTTTTT
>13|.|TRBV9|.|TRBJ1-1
CASSVRGATEAFF
TGTGCCAGCAGCGTCCGTGGTGCCACTGAAGCTTTCTTT
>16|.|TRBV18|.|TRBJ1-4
CASSSQPGGPSEKLFF
TGTGCCAGCTCATCTCAACCTGGGGGGCCAAGTGAAAAACTGTTTTTT
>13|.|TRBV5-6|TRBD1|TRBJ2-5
CASSTLQGLPQYF
TGTGCCAGCAGCACGCTACAGGGGCTCCCCCAGTACTTC
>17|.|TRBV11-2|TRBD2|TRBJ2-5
CASTKGTSGRAVKTQYF
TGTGCCAGCACCAAAGGGACTAGCGGGAGGGCCGTGAAGACCCAGTACTTC
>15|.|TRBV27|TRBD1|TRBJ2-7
CASSSLGTGGHEQYF
TGTGCCAGCAGTTCCCTGGGGACAGGGGGCCACGAGCAGTACTTC
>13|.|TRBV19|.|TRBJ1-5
CASSPRVPQPQHF
TGTGCCAGTAGCCCCCGGGTGCCTCAGCCCCAGCATTTT
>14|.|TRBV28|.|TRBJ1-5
CASSLWTSNQPQHF
TGTGCCAGCAGTTTATGGACGAGCAATCAGCCCCAGCATTTT
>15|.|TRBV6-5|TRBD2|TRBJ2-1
CASFRGLAGENEQFF
TGTGCCAGCTTCCGTGGACTAGCGGGAGAGAATGAGCAGTTCTTC
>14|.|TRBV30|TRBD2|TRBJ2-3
CASREWRESDTQYF
TGTGCCTCCAGGGAGTGGCGGGAGTCAGATACGCAGTATTTT
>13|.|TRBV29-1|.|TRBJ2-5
CSVQAGLQETQYF
TGCAGCGTTCAGGCTGGGCTACAAGAGACCCAGTACTTC
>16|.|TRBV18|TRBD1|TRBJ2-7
CASSPPGVTGVNEQYF
TGTGCCAGCTCACCCCCCGGCGTGACAGGGGTCAACGAGCAGTACTTC
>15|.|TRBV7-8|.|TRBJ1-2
CASSLSGASHYGYTF
TGTGCCAGCAGCTTATCAGGGGCATCTCACTATGGCTACACCTTC
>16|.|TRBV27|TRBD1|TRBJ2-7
CASRLRGQGHSYEQYF
TGTGCCAGCAGACTTAGGGGACAGGGGCACTCCTACGAGCAGTACTTC
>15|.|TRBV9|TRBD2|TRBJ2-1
CASSVGLAAYNEQFF
TGTGCCAGCAGCGTAGGACTAGCGGCATACAATGAGCAGTTCTTC
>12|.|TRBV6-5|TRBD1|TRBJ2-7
CASSYRTGEQYF
TGTGCCAGCAGTTATCGGACAGGCGAGCAGTACTTC
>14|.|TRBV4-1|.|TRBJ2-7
CASSQPGHSYEQYF
TGCGCCAGCAGCCAACCGGGCCACTCCTACGAGCAGTACTTC
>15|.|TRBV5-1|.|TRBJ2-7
CASSSGQPTAYEQYF
TGCGCCAGCAGCTCAGGACAGCCGACAGCTTACGAGCAGTACTTC
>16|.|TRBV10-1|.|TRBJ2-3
CASSEGVTGSTDTQYF
TGCGCCAGCAGTGAGGGGGTGACGGGGAGCACAGATACGCAGTATTTT
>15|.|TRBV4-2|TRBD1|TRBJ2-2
CASSQADRDTGELFF
TGTGCCAGCAGCCAAGCGGACAGGGACACCGGGGAGCTGTTTTTT
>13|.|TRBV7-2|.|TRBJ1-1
CASRGRANTEAFF
TGTGCCAGCAGAGGCAGGGCGAACACTGAAGCTTTCTTT
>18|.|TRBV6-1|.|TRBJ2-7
CASSEGRGFAGSTYEQYF
TGTGCCAGCAGTGAAGGGCGAGGATTTGCGGGATCCACCTACGAGCAGTACTTC
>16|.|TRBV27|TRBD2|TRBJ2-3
CASGFSGRAFIDTQYF
TGTGCCAGCGGATTCAGCGGGAGGGCCTTTATAGATACGCAGTATTTT
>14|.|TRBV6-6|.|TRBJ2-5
CASSYESRLETQYF
TGTGCCAGCAGTTACGAGTCTAGACTAGAGACCCAGTACTTC
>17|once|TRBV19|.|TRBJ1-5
CASSIDGHPASNQPQHF
TGTGCCAGTAGTATAGACGGGCACCCCGCCAGCAATCAGCCCCAGCATTTT
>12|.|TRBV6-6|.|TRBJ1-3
CASTGSGNTIYF
TGTGCCAGCACCGGCTCTGGAAACACCATATATTTT
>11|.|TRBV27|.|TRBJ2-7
CASSPSYEQYF
TGTGCCAGCAGTCCTTCCTACGAGCAGTACTTC
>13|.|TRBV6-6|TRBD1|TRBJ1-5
CASNAQGDQPQHF
TGTGCCAGCAACGCACAGGGGGATCAGCCCCAGCATTTT
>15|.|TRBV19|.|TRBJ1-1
CASSRSTAMNTEAFF
TGTGCCAGTAGTCGTTCGACAGCAATGAACACTGAAGCTTTCTTT
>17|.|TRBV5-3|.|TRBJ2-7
CARSLEAVATSSYEQYF
TGTGCCAGAAGCTTGGAAGCGGTCGCAACGAGCTCCTACGAGCAGTACTTC
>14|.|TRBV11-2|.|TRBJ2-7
CASSLGDWSYEQYF
TGTGCCAGCAGCTTAGGGGACTGGTCCTACGAGCAGTACTTC
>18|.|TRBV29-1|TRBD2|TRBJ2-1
CSAPTSGKRGYGHNEQFF
TGCAGCGCTCCGACTAGCGGGAAGAGAGGCTACGGGCACAATGAGCAGTTCTTC
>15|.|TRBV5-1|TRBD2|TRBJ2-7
CASSLAAGGAYEQYF
TGCGCCAGCAGCTTGGCAGCGGGAGGCGCGTACGAGCAGTACTTC
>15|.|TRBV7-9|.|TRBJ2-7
CASRYTSPSSDEQYF
TGTGCCAGCAGGTATACTAGCCCCTCCTCCGACGAGCAGTACTTC
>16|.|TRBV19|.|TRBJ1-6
CASSKRGTEYNSPLHF
TGTGCCAGTAGTAAGAGGGGGACTGAATATAATTCACCCCTCCACTTT
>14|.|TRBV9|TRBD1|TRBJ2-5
CASNRQGVSETQYF
TGTGCCAGCAACCGACAGGGGGTATCGGAGACCCAGTACTTC
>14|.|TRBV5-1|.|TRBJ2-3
CASSPGLSTDTQYF
TGCGCCAGCAGTCCGGGGCTGAGCACAGATACGCAGTATTTT
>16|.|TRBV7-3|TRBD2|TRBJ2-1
CASSPRQVAGYNEQFF
TGTGCCAGCAGCCCCCGGCAGGTAGCGGGGTACAATGAGCAGTTCTTC